This record covers a single T cell receptor (beta chain). In the study's own analysis: Amplification of reference gene primers was used by the study to estimate nucleated cell counts. Method: immunoSEQ multiplex PCR; TCRdb's copy keeps in-frame clones and lacks some. The V and J calls and the clone size are those of that table, but D and trimming were determined from the DNA. The top ten clones hold about 2.4% of a sample with about 210,000 clones, about 82% of them seen once. These data come from a study of blood T cell repertoires in COVID-19. About the study: The United States, Italy and Spain supplied acute and convalescent COVID-19 samples. The analysed material was cDNA or gDNA that came from T cells, B-cell-depleted T cells, or PBMCs.

CDR3 length: 15 residues. V lost 0 bases and J lost 3; bases outside the gene matches: 1. Patients at the Seattle site were enrolled during active infection and followed longitudinally. The rearrangement uses TRBV23-1 and TRBJ2-7; 11 bases line up with TRBD1. TRBV23-1 is sorted into the ORF group, with uncertain function. The sample taken for sequencing was peripheral blood. This clonotype was sampled from an older woman with COVID-19, enrolled during active disease. CDR3 region: CASSQSGTGGYEQYF. DNA for the CDR3: TGCGCCAGCAGTCAATCGGGGACAGGGGGCTACGAGCAGTACTTC.